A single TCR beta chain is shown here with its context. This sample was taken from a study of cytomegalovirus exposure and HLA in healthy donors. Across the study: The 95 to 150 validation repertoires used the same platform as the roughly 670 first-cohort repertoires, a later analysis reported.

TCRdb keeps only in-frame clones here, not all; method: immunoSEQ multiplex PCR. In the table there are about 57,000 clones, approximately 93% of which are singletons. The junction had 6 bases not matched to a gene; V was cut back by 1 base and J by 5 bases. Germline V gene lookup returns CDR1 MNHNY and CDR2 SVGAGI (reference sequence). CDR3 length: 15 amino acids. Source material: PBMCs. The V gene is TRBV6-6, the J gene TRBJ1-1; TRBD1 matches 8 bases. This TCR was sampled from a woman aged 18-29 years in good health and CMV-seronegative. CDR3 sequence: CASSYLDRVGTEAFF. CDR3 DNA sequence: TGTGCCAGCAGTTACTTGGACAGGGTAGGGACTGAAGCTTTCTTT.